These T cell receptor beta chains were read from a single sample in a study of OX40 agonist ivuxolimab in advanced cancers. Sequencing was performed with immunoSEQ multiplex PCR; in TCRdb, only in-frame clones are kept and a portion is missing. The table records 25,000 to 35,000 clones, roughly 79% of them present only once. The sample was CD4+ or CD8+ T cells sorted from blood, taken in a trial of the OX40 agonist ivuxolimab. The receptors here all came from an adult with an advanced solid tumor such as melanoma, head and neck, liver or kidney cancer. CDR3s include the opening cysteine and the closing phenylalanine or tryptophan. The D gene is left open where the match is weak. A row's size may be missing; if present it is once, few, many or a size class.

once,TRBD1,TRBJ2-7,TRBV4-3,TGCGCCAGCAGCCCGGGACAGGGTTCCTACGAGCAGTACTTC,CASSPGQGSYEQYF
.,.,TRBJ1-6,TRBV5-6,TGTGCCAGCAGCCTTACGAGGTCACCCCTCCACTTT,CASSLTRSPLHF
few,TRBD1,TRBJ2-7,TRBV10-3,TGTGCCATCGGGGGTGGGACAGTCGGCTCCTACGAGCAGTACTTC,CAIGGGTVGSYEQYF
.,TRBD1,TRBJ2-7,TRBV9,TGTGCCAGCAGCGTAGTAGGGACAGGGTTCGAAGAGCAGTACTTC,CASSVVGTGFEEQYF
.,.,TRBJ1-4,TRBV9,TGTGCCAGCAGCGTAGGTGGCAGGACCTTTGCAACTAATGAAAAACTGTTTTTT,CASSVGGRTFATNEKLFF
.,.,TRBJ2-5,TRBV27,TGTGCCAGCTTTGGGGAGCAAGAGACCCAGTACTTC,CASFGEQETQYF
.,.,TRBJ2-7,TRBV2,TGTGCCAGCAGTGCGGGACAGCTAGGGGGGGAGCAGTACTTC,CASSAGQLGGEQYF
.,.,TRBJ2-2,TRBV19,TGTGCCACTCCAGACTTCCGCGGGGAGCTGTTTTTT,CATPDFRGELFF
once,.,TRBJ2-7,TRBV5-4,TGTGCCAGCACTTACTGGGGCTCCTACGAGCAGTACTTC,CASTYWGSYEQYF
.,.,TRBJ2-1,TRBV4-3,TGCGCCAGCAGCCCTGGGGAGTTTACGGGTGAGCAGTTCTTC,CASSPGEFTGEQFF
.,.,TRBJ2-7,TRBV11-2,TGTGCCAGCAGCTCCACTCCCGAGAGTGGGAGGCCCTACGAGCAGTACTTC,CASSSTPESGRPYEQYF
.,TRBD1,TRBJ1-5,TRBV27,TGTGCCAGCAGTTTCGGGACAGGACTGAATCAGCCCCAGCATTTT,CASSFGTGLNQPQHF
.,.,TRBJ1-1,TRBV29-1,TGCAGCGCCCCCGACATAAAAACTGAAGCTTTCTTT,CSAPDIKTEAFF
.,TRBD1,TRBJ1-3,TRBV9,TGTGCCAGCAGACGCGGGACAGGGGCTGGAAACACCATATATTTT,CASRRGTGAGNTIYF
.,TRBD2,TRBJ2-3,TRBV5-8,TGTGCCAGCAGCCTCGGGCTAGCGGGGGCCACCCACTCCACAGATACGCAGTATTTT,CASSLGLAGATHSTDTQYF
.,TRBD2,TRBJ2-7,TRBV9,TGTGCCAGCAGCGTAGCTAGCGGACCCTACGAGCAGTACTTC,CASSVASGPYEQYF
.,TRBD1,TRBJ2-7,TRBV18,TGTGCCAGCTCACTCCGGGACAGGGAGGTGGCCGAGCAGTACTTC,CASSLRDREVAEQYF
.,.,TRBJ1-2,TRBV7-2,TGCGCCAGCAGCCAACAGGGCCCATATGGCTACACCTTC,CASSQQGPYGYTF
.,.,TRBJ2-7,TRBV7-2,TGTGCCAGCAGCTTAGGATGGGGGGATCCCTACGAGCAGTACTTC,CASSLGWGDPYEQYF
.,.,TRBJ2-7,TRBV18,TGTGCCAGCTCACCAGTCGGGGGCCGCGAGCAGTACTTC,CASSPVGGREQYF
.,TRBD2,TRBJ2-3,TRBV10-3,TGTGCCATCAGTGAATCGGGAGGGGGTAGTCGACTTACAGATACGCAGTATTTT,CAISESGGGSRLTDTQYF
medium-sized,.,TRBJ1-4,TRBV6-5,TGTGCCAGCAGTTACGGGGGGTTGGATGGAAAACTGTTTTTT,CASSYGGLDGKLFF
.,.,TRBJ1-2,TRBV7-2,TGTGCCAGCAGCTTAAGGTCCAGGGGAGATGGCTACACCTTC,CASSLRSRGDGYTF
.,.,TRBJ1-2,TRBV19,TGTGCCAGTAGCGCCGGGACAACCCCTAACTATGGCTACACCTTC,CASSAGTTPNYGYTF
.,.,TRBJ1-2,TRBV10-3,TGTGCCATCAGTGAGTCGCCCCCTAACTATGGCTACACCTTC,CAISESPPNYGYTF
.,TRBD1,TRBJ1-3,TRBV13,TGTGCCAGCAGCCAGGGACAGTTCTACTCTGGAAACACCATATATTTT,CASSQGQFYSGNTIYF
few,.,TRBJ1-2,TRBV19,TGTGCCAGTAGTTTAGGTACCTATGGCTACACCTTC,CASSLGTYGYTF
.,.,TRBJ1-1,TRBV5-4,TGTGCCAGCAGCTTGGCGGCAGGGACTGAAGCTTTCTTT,CASSLAAGTEAFF
.,.,TRBJ2-2,TRBV11-2,TGTGCCAGCAGGTCCCGCGGCGGGGTCACCGGGGAGCTGTTTTTT,CASRSRGGVTGELFF
.,.,TRBJ1-1,TRBV14,TGTGCCAGCAGCCGCGGGGACATCTGGCCCACTGAAGCTTTCTTT,CASSRGDIWPTEAFF
.,TRBD1,TRBJ2-6,TRBV30,TGTGCCTGGGGGGACAGGGGTCGCTCTGGGGCCAACGTCCTGACTTTC,CAWGDRGRSGANVLTF
.,TRBD2,TRBJ2-5,TRBV5-4,TGTGCCAGCAGCCCTAGCGGGGGCCGGTCGGAGACCCAGTACTTC,CASSPSGGRSETQYF
.,TRBD1,TRBJ2-3,TRBV9,TGTGCCAGCAGCGCCCCCGGGACAGGGGAGTCAGATACGCAGTATTTT,CASSAPGTGESDTQYF
medium-sized,.,TRBJ1-6,TRBV6-5,TGTGCCAGCAGTTACTCGTTGCAGGGAGGTTCACCCCTCCACTTT,CASSYSLQGGSPLHF
.,.,TRBJ1-2,TRBV29-1,TGCAGCGCGACACTCGGGCAGGGTGGCTACACCTTC,CSATLGQGGYTF
.,.,TRBJ2-2,TRBV6-6,TGTGCCAGCAGCCAAATTACCGGGGAGCTGTTTTTT,CASSQITGELFF
.,.,TRBJ2-7,TRBV7-2,TGTGCCAGCAGCTTAGGGGTCCTCGTGTACTTC,CASSLGVLVYF
.,TRBD1,TRBJ2-5,TRBV7-9,TGTGCCAGCAGCTCTCAATCCGGGACAGGGATACGGACCCAGTACTTC,CASSSQSGTGIRTQYF
once,.,TRBJ1-2,TRBV6-5,TGTGCCAGCAGTTTCCGGGACAATGGCTACACCTTC,CASSFRDNGYTF
.,.,TRBJ2-7,TRBV7-6,TGTGCCAGCAGCTTAGGTCGAAAGGACGAGCAGTACTTC,CASSLGRKDEQYF
.,.,TRBJ1-2,TRBV7-9,TGTGCCAGCAGCTTTAAGTACCCCGGGATGCTCTATGGCTACACCTTC,CASSFKYPGMLYGYTF
.,.,TRBJ1-2,TRBV7-9,TGTGCCAGCAGCGAGGACAGCTATGGCTACACCTTC,CASSEDSYGYTF
once,TRBD1,TRBJ2-1,TRBV10-3,TGTGCCATCAGTGAGCCGAACAGGGGGCTATTGAATGAGCAGTTCTTC,CAISEPNRGLLNEQFF
.,.,TRBJ1-1,TRBV6-6,TGTGCCAGCAGTTCTAGAAAGGGGGTGGTTGAAGCTTTCTTT,CASSSRKGVVEAFF
large,.,TRBJ2-3,TRBV30,TGTGCCTGGAGCCACGGAGGGGATGGCACAGATACGCAGTATTTT,CAWSHGGDGTDTQYF
.,.,TRBJ2-7,TRBV6-7,TGTGCCGGCAGTTACTCGGAGGGGGCCAACGAGCAGTACTTC,CAGSYSEGANEQYF
.,.,TRBJ2-3,TRBV7-9,TGTGCCAGCAGCCCCCAAAAATACACAGATACGCAGTATTTT,CASSPQKYTDTQYF
.,.,TRBJ1-2,TRBV6-5,TGTGCCAGCAGTGAACTAGGGCTTAATAGCTACACCTTC,CASSELGLNSYTF
few,.,TRBJ1-2,TRBV5-6,TGTGCCAGCAGCTTGGGCACAGGGGGCTACACCTTC,CASSLGTGGYTF
.,TRBD1,TRBJ1-5,TRBV4-1,TGCGCCAGCAGCCAAGATCAGGTAGGGGACAGGTCCAATCAGCCCCAGCATTTT,CASSQDQVGDRSNQPQHF
.,.,TRBJ1-2,TRBV7-9,TGTGCCAGCAGCTTGGCCACTTGGAGGACCTACACCTTC,CASSLATWRTYTF
.,TRBD1,TRBJ1-2,TRBV7-3,TGTGCCAGCAGCTTAGTGACAGGGGTTGTAGCGCGCGGCTACACCTTC,CASSLVTGVVARGYTF
.,.,TRBJ2-3,TRBV7-8,TGTGCCAGCAGCACACCCCGGACGGGGGGCACAGATACGCAGTATTTT,CASSTPRTGGTDTQYF
medium-sized,.,TRBJ2-7,TRBV2,TGTGCCAGCAGTGAAATTGACGAGCAGTACTTC,CASSEIDEQYF
.,.,TRBJ2-1,TRBV13,TGTGCCAGCAGCTGGAGGGACAGCCGAGAGCAGTTCTTC,CASSWRDSREQFF
.,TRBD1,TRBJ1-2,TRBV9,TGTGCCAGCAGCCCAGCTAGCTTTTCAGGGGGCGTCTATGGCTACACCTTC,CASSPASFSGGVYGYTF
.,.,TRBJ2-7,TRBV9,TGTGCCAGCAGCGTAGGGTGGATCTCCTACGAGCAGTACTTC,CASSVGWISYEQYF
once,TRBD1,TRBJ1-1,TRBV6-6,TGTGCCAGCAGTCCCCTGGACAGGGAAGACACTGAAGCTTTCTTT,CASSPLDREDTEAFF